The rows below give T cell receptor beta chains drawn from one sample of a study of blood T cell repertoires in COVID-19. Some clones are missing from TCRdb's copy, which holds only in-frame ones; the method was immunoSEQ multiplex PCR. This table holds 100,000 to 150,000 clones, less than 90% found once. The sample consisted of peripheral blood. All receptors come from an elderly woman with acute or convalescent COVID-19. Each CDR3 is given with its conserved first and last residue. Fields, in order: D gene, clone size, V gene, J gene, CDR3 length, CDR3 protein, CDR3 DNA. The D gene is left open where the match is weak. Expanded clones are given a class, and other clones once, few, many or no size at all.

d_gene: TRBD1; abundance: .; v_gene: TRBV5-1; j_gene: TRBJ1-1; len: 14; CDR3aa: CASSFGQGATEAFF; CDR3nt: TGCGCCAGCAGCTTCGGACAGGGGGCCACTGAAGCTTTCTTT
d_gene: .; abundance: .; v_gene: TRBV2; j_gene: TRBJ2-2; len: 12; CDR3aa: CASSGHAGELFF; CDR3nt: TGTGCCAGCAGCGGACACGCCGGGGAGCTGTTTTTT
d_gene: .; abundance: .; v_gene: TRBV5-1; j_gene: TRBJ2-3; len: 16; CDR3aa: CASSLGLGDSTDTQYF; CDR3nt: TGCGCCAGCAGCTTGGGACTAGGGGATAGCACAGATACGCAGTATTTT
d_gene: .; abundance: .; v_gene: TRBV3-1/TRBV3-2; j_gene: TRBJ1-2; len: 14; CDR3aa: CASSHRVSDYGYTF; CDR3nt: TGTGCCAGCAGCCACCGGGTTAGTGACTATGGCTACACCTTC
d_gene: .; abundance: .; v_gene: TRBV6-2/TRBV6-3; j_gene: TRBJ1-3; len: 15; CDR3aa: CASSYGGSSGNTIYF; CDR3nt: TGTGCCAGCAGTTACGGGGGGTCCTCTGGAAACACCATATATTTT
d_gene: .; abundance: .; v_gene: TRBV2; j_gene: TRBJ1-2; len: 13; CDR3aa: CASSQRGLYGYTF; CDR3nt: TGTGCCAGCAGTCAGCGGGGACTGTATGGCTACACCTTC
d_gene: .; abundance: .; v_gene: TRBV5-1; j_gene: TRBJ2-3; len: 16; CDR3aa: CASSPGLDSSTDTQYF; CDR3nt: TGCGCCAGCAGCCCGGGACTCGACTCTAGCACAGATACGCAGTATTTT
d_gene: .; abundance: .; v_gene: TRBV4-3; j_gene: TRBJ2-7; len: 16; CDR3aa: CASSQDVRGAAYEQYF; CDR3nt: TGCGCCAGCAGCCAAGACGTCCGGGGGGCCGCCTACGAGCAGTACTTC
d_gene: .; abundance: few; v_gene: TRBV28; j_gene: TRBJ2-3; len: 11; CDR3aa: CLARGPDTQYF; CDR3nt: TGCCTCGCACGAGGGCCAGATACGCAGTATTTT
d_gene: .; abundance: .; v_gene: TRBV6-5; j_gene: TRBJ1-1; len: 14; CDR3aa: CATTSFRGNTEAFF; CDR3nt: TGTGCCACCACCTCTTTTAGGGGGAACACTGAAGCTTTCTTT
d_gene: .; abundance: .; v_gene: TRBV4-1; j_gene: TRBJ1-1; len: 17; CDR3aa: CASSQDTTGRVNTEAFF; CDR3nt: TGCGCCAGCAGCCAAGATACGACAGGCCGGGTCAACACTGAAGCTTTCTTT
d_gene: TRBD1; abundance: .; v_gene: TRBV27; j_gene: TRBJ2-5; len: 13; CDR3aa: CASRSTGTETQYF; CDR3nt: TGTGCCAGCAGATCGACAGGGACAGAGACCCAGTACTTC
d_gene: .; abundance: .; v_gene: TRBV2; j_gene: TRBJ1-6; len: 14; CDR3aa: CASTLATGDSPLHF; CDR3nt: TGTGCCAGCACCCTAGCGACGGGGGATTCACCCCTCCACTTT
d_gene: .; abundance: few; v_gene: TRBV11-2; j_gene: TRBJ1-2; len: 14; CDR3aa: CASSLVTGGYGYTF; CDR3nt: TGTGCCAGCAGCTTAGTAACCGGGGGCTATGGCTACACCTTC
d_gene: TRBD1; abundance: .; v_gene: TRBV19; j_gene: TRBJ1-2; len: 15; CDR3aa: CASSSRDRVVYGYTF; CDR3nt: TGTGCCAGTAGTTCCCGGGACAGGGTTGTCTATGGCTACACCTTC
d_gene: TRBD2; abundance: .; v_gene: TRBV4-2; j_gene: TRBJ2-2; len: 14; CDR3aa: CASSHTGGTGELFF; CDR3nt: TGTGCCAGCAGCCACACGGGGGGCACCGGGGAGCTGTTTTTT
d_gene: .; abundance: .; v_gene: TRBV7-9; j_gene: TRBJ2-5; len: 17; CDR3aa: CASSLGIGGSYQETQYF; CDR3nt: TGTGCCAGCAGCTTAGGGATTGGGGGCTCCTACCAAGAGACCCAGTACTTC
d_gene: TRBD1; abundance: .; v_gene: TRBV7-8; j_gene: TRBJ1-1; len: 13; CDR3aa: CASKRTGSTEAFF; CDR3nt: TGTGCCAGCAAACGGACAGGGTCCACTGAAGCTTTCTTT
d_gene: TRBD2; abundance: .; v_gene: TRBV7-2; j_gene: TRBJ2-5; len: 14; CDR3aa: CASTPGGAAETQYF; CDR3nt: TGTGCCAGCACGCCGGGGGGGGCCGCCGAGACCCAGTACTTC
d_gene: .; abundance: .; v_gene: TRBV9; j_gene: TRBJ1-3; len: 16; CDR3aa: CASSVRGGGDGNTIYF; CDR3nt: TGTGCCAGCAGCGTAAGAGGTGGCGGGGATGGAAACACCATATATTTT
d_gene: .; abundance: few; v_gene: TRBV19; j_gene: TRBJ2-3; len: 14; CDR3aa: CATSLRSSTDTQYF; CDR3nt: TGTGCCACCTCACTTCGATCTAGCACAGATACGCAGTATTTT
d_gene: TRBD1; abundance: .; v_gene: TRBV2; j_gene: TRBJ2-2; len: 13; CDR3aa: CASRDRGIGELFF; CDR3nt: TGTGCCAGCAGGGACAGGGGAATCGGGGAGCTGTTTTTT
d_gene: TRBD1; abundance: few; v_gene: TRBV27; j_gene: TRBJ1-1; len: 15; CDR3aa: CASSFIDRVNTEAFF; CDR3nt: TGTGCCAGCAGTTTCATCGACAGGGTAAACACTGAAGCTTTCTTT
d_gene: .; abundance: .; v_gene: TRBV5-1; j_gene: TRBJ2-5; len: 16; CDR3aa: CASSLLGGQIQETQYF; CDR3nt: TGCGCCAGCAGCTTGCTCGGGGGACAGATCCAAGAGACCCAGTACTTC
d_gene: .; abundance: .; v_gene: TRBV18; j_gene: TRBJ1-1; len: 14; CDR3aa: CATVKAGRGTEAFF; CDR3nt: TGTGCCACCGTAAAAGCGGGACGTGGAACTGAAGCTTTCTTT
d_gene: .; abundance: .; v_gene: TRBV5-1; j_gene: TRBJ2-7; len: 15; CDR3aa: CASSKNRGGSYEQYF; CDR3nt: TGCGCCAGCAGCAAAAACAGGGGAGGCTCCTACGAGCAGTACTTC
d_gene: TRBD1; abundance: .; v_gene: TRBV7-8; j_gene: TRBJ1-3; len: 16; CDR3aa: CASSLRDRGGGNTIYF; CDR3nt: TGTGCCAGCAGCTTACGGGACAGGGGAGGTGGAAACACCATATATTTT
d_gene: TRBD1; abundance: .; v_gene: TRBV4-1; j_gene: TRBJ1-2; len: 15; CDR3aa: CASSDNRGPNYGYTF; CDR3nt: TGCGCCAGCAGCGATAACAGGGGACCTAACTATGGCTACACCTTC
d_gene: .; abundance: .; v_gene: TRBV28; j_gene: TRBJ2-3; len: 12; CDR3aa: CASRGATDTQYF; CDR3nt: TGTGCCAGCAGGGGGGCCACAGATACGCAGTATTTT
d_gene: .; abundance: .; v_gene: TRBV28; j_gene: TRBJ1-6; len: 15; CDR3aa: CASSSLGQLNSPLHF; CDR3nt: TGTGCCAGCAGTTCCCTCGGACAGTTAAATTCACCCCTCCACTTT
d_gene: .; abundance: .; v_gene: TRBV2; j_gene: TRBJ1-1; len: 13; CDR3aa: CASRVGDHTEAFF; CDR3nt: TGTGCCAGCAGAGTAGGAGATCACACTGAAGCTTTCTTT
d_gene: TRBD1; abundance: .; v_gene: TRBV12-5; j_gene: TRBJ1-2; len: 13; CDR3aa: CASSGTGGYGYTF; CDR3nt: TGTGCTAGTTCCGGGACAGGAGGCTATGGCTACACCTTC
d_gene: TRBD1; abundance: .; v_gene: TRBV7-9; j_gene: TRBJ2-1; len: 16; CDR3aa: CASSPLGQKSYNEQFF; CDR3nt: TGTGCCAGCAGCCCCCTGGGACAGAAATCCTACAATGAGCAGTTCTTC
d_gene: .; abundance: .; v_gene: TRBV18; j_gene: TRBJ2-2; len: 15; CDR3aa: CASSPRLRGTGELFF; CDR3nt: TGTGCCAGCTCACCGAGACTGCGAGGCACCGGGGAGCTGTTTTTT
d_gene: TRBD2; abundance: .; v_gene: TRBV2; j_gene: TRBJ2-5; len: 13; CDR3aa: CATSGGGQETQYF; CDR3nt: TGTGCCACTAGCGGGGGGGGGCAGGAGACCCAGTACTTC
d_gene: .; abundance: .; v_gene: TRBV3-1/TRBV3-2; j_gene: TRBJ1-2; len: 16; CDR3aa: CASSPIWGPGGYGYTF; CDR3nt: TGTGCCAGCAGCCCAATTTGGGGCCCCGGCGGATATGGCTACACCTTC
d_gene: TRBD1; abundance: .; v_gene: TRBV28; j_gene: TRBJ2-1; len: 15; CDR3aa: CASSGRDRSYNEQFF; CDR3nt: TGTGCCAGCAGTGGCCGGGACAGATCCTACAATGAGCAGTTCTTC
d_gene: .; abundance: .; v_gene: TRBV6-5; j_gene: TRBJ2-5; len: 13; CDR3aa: CASRKTAGETQYF; CDR3nt: TGTGCCAGCAGAAAAACAGCGGGAGAGACCCAGTACTTC
d_gene: .; abundance: .; v_gene: TRBV6-4; j_gene: TRBJ1-1; len: 12; CDR3aa: CASRDIGGEAFF; CDR3nt: TGTGCCAGCAGGGATATAGGCGGTGAAGCTTTCTTT
d_gene: .; abundance: .; v_gene: TRBV28; j_gene: TRBJ1-4; len: 14; CDR3aa: CASTGGTRRGKLFF; CDR3nt: TGTGCCAGCACCGGGGGGACGCGGCGGGGAAAACTGTTTTTT
d_gene: .; abundance: .; v_gene: TRBV7-2; j_gene: TRBJ1-3; len: 15; CDR3aa: CASSLAQGSGNTIYF; CDR3nt: TGTGCCAGCAGCTTAGCCCAGGGCTCTGGAAACACCATATATTTT
d_gene: TRBD1; abundance: .; v_gene: TRBV6-6; j_gene: TRBJ1-5; len: 17; CDR3aa: CASSPVGTGGSNQPQHF; CDR3nt: TGTGCCAGCAGTCCCGTCGGGACAGGGGGTAGCAATCAGCCCCAGCATTTT
d_gene: TRBD1; abundance: once; v_gene: TRBV2; j_gene: TRBJ2-7; len: 14; CDR3aa: CASKTKGGSGEQYF; CDR3nt: TGTGCCAGCAAGACCAAAGGGGGCTCTGGCGAGCAGTACTTC
d_gene: .; abundance: .; v_gene: TRBV6-1; j_gene: TRBJ2-2; len: 13; CDR3aa: CASSDTNTGELFF; CDR3nt: TGTGCCAGCAGTGACACGAACACCGGGGAGCTGTTTTTT
d_gene: .; abundance: .; v_gene: TRBV6-5; j_gene: TRBJ1-6; len: 12; CDR3aa: CASRGLGSPLHF; CDR3nt: TGTGCCAGCAGGGGACTTGGTTCACCCCTCCACTTT
d_gene: TRBD2; abundance: .; v_gene: TRBV7-3; j_gene: TRBJ2-1; len: 17; CDR3aa: CASSLRGTSGGHNEQFF; CDR3nt: TGTGCCAGCAGCTTAAGAGGGACTAGCGGGGGTCACAATGAGCAGTTCTTC
d_gene: TRBD1; abundance: .; v_gene: TRBV5-1; j_gene: TRBJ2-7; len: 14; CDR3aa: CASSPGTGGDEQYF; CDR3nt: TGCGCCAGCAGCCCCGGGACAGGGGGCGACGAGCAGTACTTC
d_gene: .; abundance: .; v_gene: TRBV7-2; j_gene: TRBJ1-2; len: 14; CDR3aa: CASSQQGPLYGYTF; CDR3nt: TGTGCCAGCAGTCAACAGGGTCCTCTGTATGGCTACACCTTC
d_gene: TRBD2; abundance: .; v_gene: TRBV20-1; j_gene: TRBJ2-5; len: 11; CDR3aa: CASAGGETQYF; CDR3nt: TGCGCTTCAGCGGGGGGGGAGACCCAGTACTTC
d_gene: TRBD1; abundance: once; v_gene: TRBV27; j_gene: TRBJ1-1; len: 18; CDR3aa: CASRSERTGNGVNTEAFF; CDR3nt: TGTGCCAGCAGATCGGAAAGGACAGGCAACGGGGTGAACACTGAAGCTTTCTTT